The 25 T cell receptor beta chains given below trace back to one sample, sequenced in a study of regulatory T cells in long-lasting Graves disease. Construction of TCR beta libraries relied on iRepertoire HTBI primers and on Arm-PCR targeting CDR3 regions. TCRdb ran MiXCR on the multiplex PCR reads and lists one entry per CDR3 protein. The repertoire holds some 560,000 distinct CDR3 sequences, with more than 15% as singletons. Time point given: newly diagnosed GD, antithyroid drugs for less than 3 months. Preparation of the TCR library used RNA extracted from PBMCs. This sample was also put to use in a study of T cells in Graves' hyperthyroidism and ophthalmopathy.

The sample was peripheral blood mononuclear cells (PBMCs), taken at new diagnosis, from a patient treated with antithyroid drugs. Receptor source: a woman aged 40 to 65 with Graves disease.

The chain combines TRBV27 with TRBJ1-2; possible D gene TRBD1, 5 bases. The V and J ends lost 2 bases and 6 bases respectively, with 16 bases between them. The CDR3 covers 15 residues. Germline values: CDR1 MNHEY, CDR2 SMNVEV (reference sequence). The CDR3 region has the DNA TGTGCCAGCAGTTTAGGGGCGGGATTTGGCCATGGCTACACCTTC. It is translated as CASSLGAGFGHGYTF.

This clonotype was seen many times. The genes are TRBV10-3 and TRBJ1-6; the D is unclear. Germline CDR1 reads ENHRY; CDR2 reads SYGVKD. This CDR3 is built from 13 residues. V was clipped by 10 bases and J by 10 bases, with 17 bases between them. In DNA, the CDR3 is TGTGCCACTGGCCCCCCGGGAACCTCACCCCTCCACTTT. Amino acid sequence: CATGPPGTSPLHF.

This clonotype was observed at least ten times. V and J are TRBV2 and TRBJ1-5; possible D gene TRBD1, 6 bases. This CDR3 contains 14 residues. CDR1 is SNHLY, CDR2 FYNNEI, per germline. Trimming took 0 bases from V and 4 from J, leaving 7 bases between them. CDR3: CASSEADRNQPQHF. In DNA, the CDR3 is TGTGCCAGCAGTGAAGCTGACAGGAATCAGCCCCAGCATTTT.

This chain links TRBV28 with TRBJ1-2; 10 bases fit TRBD1. This CDR3 region has 15 residues. Germline trimming cut 5 bases from V and 5 bases from J; bases unmatched to any gene: 8. Germline V gene lookup returns CDR1 MDHEN and CDR2 SYDVKM. CDR3 sequence reads: CASSLHPDRGYGYTF. As DNA, the CDR3 is TGTGCCAGCAGTCTCCATCCGGACAGGGGGTATGGCTACACCTTC.

This clonotype came up many times. The V call is TRBV20-1, the J call TRBJ2-5, with D tentatively TRBD1 (6 bases). The germline V and J ends were trimmed by 6 bases and 3 bases, with 14 bases remaining between them. Germline V gene data show CDR1 as DFQATT and CDR2 as SNEGSKA (reference sequence). The CDR3 spans 13 residues. The CDR3 coding sequence is TGCAGTGCCAGGGGCCTACCGGAAGAGACCCAGTACTTC. This translates into CSARGLPEETQYF.

Concerning this clonotype: A much larger clone is a single base away; this may be a read error. Because the CDR3 is missing its conserved closing phenylalanine or tryptophan, this is likely a read error. In DNA form, the CDR3 reads TGTGCCAGCAGCTCTTACGTAGGGTACGAGCAGTACTCC. It is translated as CASSSYVGYEQYS. The chain couples TRBV7-2 to TRBJ2-7; no reliable D call. CDR1 is SGHTA, CDR2 FQGNSA, per germline. Trimming removed 4 bases from V and 4 bases from J, with 11 bases in between. The CDR3 is 13 amino acids.

This clonotype was seen ten or more times. The chain uses TRBV2 and TRBJ1-6; no firm D call. CDR3 length: 15 residues. Germline V gene sequence: CDR1 SNHLY, CDR2 FYNNEI. V lost 3 bases and J 5 bases, leaving 11 bases between the germline ends. CDR3 amino acids: CASSEWAGNNSPLHF. For the CDR3, the DNA is TGTGCCAGCAGTGAGTGGGCGGGGAATAATTCACCCCTCCACTTT.

The chain carries TRBV4-2 and TRBJ2-1; TRBD2 matches at 7 bases. Trimming took 7 bases from V and 5 from J; bases not matched to a gene: 5. This CDR3 is 13 amino acids long. CDR1 and CDR2 from the germline V gene are LGHNA and YNFKEQ. Here the CDR3 reads CASNRGVNNEQFF. As DNA, the CDR3 is TGTGCCAGCAACCGGGGGGTAAACAATGAGCAGTTCTTC.

This clonotype was detected many times. In DNA, the CDR3 is TGTGCCAGCAGTTTAGCCGGGGGCGGTAGCAATCAGCCCCAGCATTTT. It encodes CASSLAGGGSNQPQHF. V and J are TRBV12-3 or TRBV12-4 and TRBJ1-5; a possible D gene is TRBD1 (6 bases). Trimming cost V 0 bases and J 0 bases, with 9 bases left between them. The CDR3 is 16 residues long.

The table lists this clonotype with many counts. The J gene is TRBJ2-3, the V gene TRBV11-1; D gene ambiguous. From germline, CDR1 is SGHAT and CDR2 FQDESV (reference sequence). This CDR3 has 17 residues. V was pared by 2 bases and J by 2 bases, with 17 bases between. CDR3 sequence: CASSLLAGRGTTDTQYF. The CDR3 coding sequence is TGTGCCAGCAGCTTATTAGCTGGTAGAGGTACCACAGATACGCAGTATTTT. The full variable domain, rest sourced from reference TRBV11-1 and TRBJ2-3, is EAEVAQSPRYKITEKSQAVAFWCDPISGHATLYWYRQILGQGPELLVQFQDESVVDDSQLPKDRFSAERLKGVDSTLKIQPAELGDSAMYLCASSLLAGRGTTDTQYFGPGTRLTVL.

This clonotype came up many times. The chain recombines TRBV6-1 with TRBJ1-5; TRBD1 agrees at 8 bases. The CDR3 covers 14 residues. J lost 3 bases, V lost 5 bases, and 3 bases had no gene match. Per the germline V gene, CDR1 is MNHNS and CDR2 is SASEGT. CDR3 DNA: TGTGCCAGCAGTCCGGACAGGGACAATCAGCCCCAGCATTTT. Translation: CASSPDRDNQPQHF.

This clonotype was found many times. This rearrangement joins TRBV6-5 to TRBJ2-7; D unresolved. Trimming pared 0 bases from V and 3 bases from J, leaving 18 bases between. The CDR3 is 17 residues long. Germline V lookup: CDR1 MNHEY, CDR2 SVGAGI. The CDR3 region is CASSYSRTMSGNYEQYF. The CDR3 DNA follows: TGTGCCAGCAGTTACTCCCGGACGATGTCAGGAAACTACGAGCAGTACTTC.

This clonotype was counted ten times or more. The chain is built from TRBV28 and TRBJ1-4, with a weak D call TRBD1 (5 bases). The CDR3 runs to 15 residues. The germline gives CDR1 MDHEN, CDR2 SYDVKM. The germline V and J ends were trimmed by 6 bases and 5 bases, with 16 bases remaining between them. The CDR3 DNA sequence: TGTGCCAGCAGAGTCTCCGGGACGGAAAATGAAAAACTGTTTTTT. It specifies CASRVSGTENEKLFF.

This clonotype has at least ten counts. V is TRBV6-5 and J is TRBJ1-1; unclear D gene. CDR1 and CDR2 from the germline V gene are MNHEY and SVGAGI. Trimming removed 0 bases at V and 6 bases at J, with 26 bases between. CDR3 length equals 19 residues. The CDR3 DNA reads TGTGCCAGCAGTTACTCTATTTTCTCCGGCGACACGGGCGTTCCTGAAGCTTTCTTT. This codes for CASSYSIFSGDTGVPEAFF.

The chain couples TRBV27 to TRBJ1-2, with a tentative D call TRBD1 (6 bases). V lost 5 bases and J 2 bases, leaving 15 bases between the germline ends. The germline V gene has CDR1 MNHEY and CDR2 SMNVEV (reference sequence). The CDR3 extends over 15 amino acids. This CDR3 reads CASSTQEGGNYGYTF. Here the CDR3 DNA reads TGTGCCAGCAGTACCCAGGAGGGGGGAAACTATGGCTACACCTTC.

V usage is TRBV5-4 and J usage is TRBJ2-3; D is perhaps TRBD1 or TRBD2 (5 bases each). CDR3 size: 15 residues. CDR1 is SGHNT and CDR2 is YYREEE in the germline V gene (reference sequence). The V end lost 1 base, the J end lost 3 bases, and 12 bases lay between the germline ends. CDR3 loop: CASSLLSGATDTQYF. CDR3 nucleotides: TGTGCCAGCAGCTTGTTGTCCGGGGCGACAGATACGCAGTATTTT.

This rearrangement joins TRBV5-1 to TRBJ2-2; no reliable D call. Germline CDR1 and CDR2: SGHRS and YFSETQ. This CDR3 spans 14 amino acids. V was trimmed by 4 bases and J by 5 bases, leaving 12 bases between them. The CDR3 DNA sequence: TGCGCCAGCAGCCCCCCGCTTGGAACCGGGGAGCTGTTTTTT. Translated, it gives CASSPPLGTGELFF.

In this sample, this clonotype turned up many times. The chain recombines TRBV18 with TRBJ1-6; maybe TRBD1 (5 bases). The germline V gene has CDR1 KGHSH and CDR2 LQKENI. V lost 2 bases to trimming and J lost 6 bases, with 11 bases between them. CDR3 length: 15 amino acids. Here the CDR3 reads CASSPDDRFNSPLHF. The CDR3 nucleotides read TGTGCCAGCTCACCAGATGACAGATTTAATTCACCCCTCCACTTT.

In its sample, this clonotype was seen many times. The chain has TRBV12-3 or TRBV12-4 and TRBJ2-1; 14 nucleotides agree with TRBD2. The CDR3 sequence is 16 residues long. V trimming: 5 bases; J trimming: 2 bases; junction bases outside the gene matches: 2. The CDR3 loop is CASSQTSGGAYNEQFF. CDR3 in DNA: TGTGCCAGCAGTCAGACTAGCGGGGGGGCCTACAATGAGCAGTTCTTC.

This clonotype was found many times. V is TRBV11-3 and J is TRBJ2-3; 12 bases align to TRBD1. CDR3 size: 15 residues. Looked up from germline, CDR1 is SGHNT and CDR2 is YENEEA. Trimming cost V 5 bases and J 9 bases; bases outside gene matches: 9. The CDR3 bases are TGTGCCAGCAGCGACTCGGGACAGGGGGCTGGAACGCAGTATTTT. Translated: CASSDSGQGAGTQYF.

This clonotype was recorded at least ten times. V gene TRBV3-1 combines with J gene TRBJ1-2; D not certain. Between the trimmed V and J ends, which lost 0 bases and 7 bases, there was a span of 9 bases. Germline CDR1 reads LGHDT; CDR2 reads YNNKEL (reference sequence). CDR3 size: 13 residues. CDR3 sequence (DNA): TGTGCCAGCAGCCAAGAGTGGGCTGCTGGCTACACCTTC. Encoded protein: CASSQEWAAGYTF.

The chain joins TRBV11-2 to TRBJ2-5, with 9 bases fitting TRBD2. J gave up 5 bases and V 10 bases, and 5 bases lay outside the gene matches. Germline-derived CDR1 and CDR2 are SGHAT and FQNNGV. The CDR3 runs 12 residues. CDR3 sequence: CATGAGGETQYF. The CDR3, as DNA: TGTGCCACCGGGGCGGGGGGGGAGACCCAGTACTTC.

In its sample, this clonotype was seen a few times. CDR3 amino acids: CASSPWPVTDTQYF. In DNA form, the CDR3 reads TGTGCCAGCAGCCCGTGGCCGGTCACAGATACGCAGTATTTT. This chain joins TRBV5-6 and TRBJ2-3; D remains unclear. Germline V gene lookup returns CDR1 SGHDT and CDR2 YYEEEE. This CDR3 is built from 14 residues. V was trimmed by 4 bases and J by 2 bases, leaving 11 bases between them.

This clonotype has ten or more counts. The chain recombines TRBV12-3 or TRBV12-4 with TRBJ1-3; D remains unclear. The CDR3 is 13 residues long. The V gene lost 2 bases and the J gene lost 4 bases, with 6 bases spanning the gap. In nucleotides, the CDR3 is TGTGCCAGCAGTTTATCAGAGGGAAACACCATATATTTT. Amino acids: CASSLSEGNTIYF.

Only a few counts were recorded for this clonotype. The chain is built from TRBV7-9 and TRBJ1-2, with a weak D call TRBD1 (6 bases). Trimming shortened V by 1 base and J by 8 bases, and 14 bases separated the two germline ends. The CDR3 spans 14 residues. Germline V gene lookup returns CDR1 SEHNR and CDR2 FQNEAQ (reference sequence). The CDR3 region has the DNA TGTGCCAGCAGCTTAGTTACAGGGTTGAGGGGCTACACCTTC. Protein sequence: CASSLVTGLRGYTF.